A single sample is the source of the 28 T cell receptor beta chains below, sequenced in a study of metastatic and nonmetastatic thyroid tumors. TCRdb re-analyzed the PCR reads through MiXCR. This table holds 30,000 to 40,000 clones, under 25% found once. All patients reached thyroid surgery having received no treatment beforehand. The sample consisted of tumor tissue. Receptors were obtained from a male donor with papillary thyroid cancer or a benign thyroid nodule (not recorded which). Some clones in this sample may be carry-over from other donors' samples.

The CDR3 coding sequence is TGTGCCAGCAAACAAGGACAGCCCCGCAATCAGCCCCAGCATTTT. It yields the protein CASKQGQPRNQPQHF. The chain employs TRBV5-8 and TRBJ1-5, with D possibly being TRBD1 (6 bases). Trimming took 6 bases from V and 2 from J, leaving 15 bases between them. This CDR3 is 15 amino acids long. The V gene's germline CDR1 is SGHTS and CDR2 YDEGEE.

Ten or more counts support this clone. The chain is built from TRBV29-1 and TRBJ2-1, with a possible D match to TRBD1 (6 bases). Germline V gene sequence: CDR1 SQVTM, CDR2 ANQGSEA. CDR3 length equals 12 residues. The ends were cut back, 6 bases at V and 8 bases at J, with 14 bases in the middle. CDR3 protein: CSVIPTGYEQFF. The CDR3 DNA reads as TGCAGCGTGATTCCGACAGGCTATGAGCAGTTCTTC.

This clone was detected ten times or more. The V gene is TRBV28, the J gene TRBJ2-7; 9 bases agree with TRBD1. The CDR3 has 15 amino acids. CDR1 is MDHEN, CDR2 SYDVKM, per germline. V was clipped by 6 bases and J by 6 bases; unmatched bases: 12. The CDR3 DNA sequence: TGTGCCAGCAGACCCCGGGACAGGGAGTTCTCCGAGCAGTACTTC. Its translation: CASRPRDREFSEQYF.

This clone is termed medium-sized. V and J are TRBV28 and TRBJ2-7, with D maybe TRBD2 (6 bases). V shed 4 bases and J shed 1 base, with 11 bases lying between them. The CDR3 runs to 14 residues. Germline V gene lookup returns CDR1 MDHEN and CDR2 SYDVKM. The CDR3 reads CASSSGTPSYEQYF. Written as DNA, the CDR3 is TGTGCCAGCAGTTCGGGGACTCCTTCCTACGAGCAGTACTTC.

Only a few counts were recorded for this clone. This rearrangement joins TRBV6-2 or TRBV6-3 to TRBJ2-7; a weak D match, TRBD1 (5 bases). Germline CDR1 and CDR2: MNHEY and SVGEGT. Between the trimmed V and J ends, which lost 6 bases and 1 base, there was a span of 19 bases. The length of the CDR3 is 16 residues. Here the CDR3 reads CASRTDSILRSYEQYF. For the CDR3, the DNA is TGTGCCAGCAGAACCGACAGTATCCTACGGTCCTACGAGCAGTACTTC.

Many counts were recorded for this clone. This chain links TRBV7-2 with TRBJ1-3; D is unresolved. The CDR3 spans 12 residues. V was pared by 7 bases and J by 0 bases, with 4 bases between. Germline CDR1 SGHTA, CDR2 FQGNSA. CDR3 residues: CASTNSGNTIYF. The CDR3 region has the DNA TGTGCCAGCACAAACTCTGGAAACACCATATATTTT.

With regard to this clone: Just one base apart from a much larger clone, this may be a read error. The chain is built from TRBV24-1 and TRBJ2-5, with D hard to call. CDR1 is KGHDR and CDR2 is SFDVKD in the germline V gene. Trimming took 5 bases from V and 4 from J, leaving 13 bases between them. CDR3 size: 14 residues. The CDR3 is CATSVPDVRETQYF. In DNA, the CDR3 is TGTGCCACCAGTGTCCCGGATGTTCGAGAGACCCAGTACTTC.

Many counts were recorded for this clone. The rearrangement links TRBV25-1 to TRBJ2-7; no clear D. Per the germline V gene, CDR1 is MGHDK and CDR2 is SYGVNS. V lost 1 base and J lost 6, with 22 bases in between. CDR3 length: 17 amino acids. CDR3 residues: CASSESGSGPRMGEQYF. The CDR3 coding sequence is TGTGCCAGCAGTGAATCTGGGTCAGGCCCTCGAATGGGCGAGCAGTACTTC.

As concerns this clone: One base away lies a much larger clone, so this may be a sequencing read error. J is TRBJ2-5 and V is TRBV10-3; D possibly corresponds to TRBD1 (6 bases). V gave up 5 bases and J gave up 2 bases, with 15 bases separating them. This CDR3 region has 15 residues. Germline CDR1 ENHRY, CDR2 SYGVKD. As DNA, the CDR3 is TGTGCCATCAGTCCGCTTGGGGGCCCTCAAGAGACCCAGTACTTC. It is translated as CAISPLGGPQETQYF.

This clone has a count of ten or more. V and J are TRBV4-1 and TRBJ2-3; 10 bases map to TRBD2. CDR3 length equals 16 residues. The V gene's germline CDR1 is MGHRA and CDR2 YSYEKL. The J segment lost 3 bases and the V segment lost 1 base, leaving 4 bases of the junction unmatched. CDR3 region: CASSQVAGGATDTQYF. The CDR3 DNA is TGCGCCAGCAGCCAAGTAGCGGGGGGAGCAACAGATACGCAGTATTTT.

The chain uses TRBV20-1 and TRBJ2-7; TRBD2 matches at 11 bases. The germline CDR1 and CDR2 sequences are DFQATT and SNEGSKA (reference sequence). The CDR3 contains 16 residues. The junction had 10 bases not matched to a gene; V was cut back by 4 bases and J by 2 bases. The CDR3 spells CSAKGSGGALPYEQYF. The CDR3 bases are TGCAGTGCTAAGGGTAGCGGGGGGGCCCTCCCCTACGAGCAGTACTTC.

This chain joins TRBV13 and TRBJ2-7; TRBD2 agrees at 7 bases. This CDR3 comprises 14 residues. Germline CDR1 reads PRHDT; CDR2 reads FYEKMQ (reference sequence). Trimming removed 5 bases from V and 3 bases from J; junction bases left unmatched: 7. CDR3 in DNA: TGTGCCAGCAGCCTACGGGGGGAGAACTACGAGCAGTACTTC. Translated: CASSLRGENYEQYF.

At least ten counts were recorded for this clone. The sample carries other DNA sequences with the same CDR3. The CDR3 DNA follows: TGTGCCAGCGTCTCGGCGGGAGGATCCTACGAGCAGTACTTC. Its translation is CASVSAGGSYEQYF. The chain combines TRBV12-3 or TRBV12-4 with TRBJ2-7, with 8 bases lining up with TRBD2. The CDR3 consists of 14 residues. With V trimmed by 8 bases and J by 1 base, 7 bases remained unmatched.

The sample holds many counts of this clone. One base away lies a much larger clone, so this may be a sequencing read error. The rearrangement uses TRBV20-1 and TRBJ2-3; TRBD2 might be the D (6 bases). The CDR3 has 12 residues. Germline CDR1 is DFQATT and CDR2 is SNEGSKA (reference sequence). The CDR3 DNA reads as TGCAGTGGGAGGGACTTAACTTATACGCGGTATTTT. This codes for CSGRDLTYTRYF.

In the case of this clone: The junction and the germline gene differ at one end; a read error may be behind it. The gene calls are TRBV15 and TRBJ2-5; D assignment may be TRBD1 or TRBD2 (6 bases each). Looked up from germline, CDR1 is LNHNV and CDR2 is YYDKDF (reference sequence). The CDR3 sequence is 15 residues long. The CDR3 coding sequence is TGTACCACCAGCAGAAACAGGGAGGTGGGAGAGAGCCAGTACTTC. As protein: CTTSRNREVGESQYF.

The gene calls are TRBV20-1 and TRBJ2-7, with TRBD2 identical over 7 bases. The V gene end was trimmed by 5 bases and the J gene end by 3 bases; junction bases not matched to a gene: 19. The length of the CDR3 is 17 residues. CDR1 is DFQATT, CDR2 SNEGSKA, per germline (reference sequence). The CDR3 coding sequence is TGCAGTGCTCCTGTATTAGCGGGCTCGGGGGTACACTACGAGCAGTACTTC. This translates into CSAPVLAGSGVHYEQYF.

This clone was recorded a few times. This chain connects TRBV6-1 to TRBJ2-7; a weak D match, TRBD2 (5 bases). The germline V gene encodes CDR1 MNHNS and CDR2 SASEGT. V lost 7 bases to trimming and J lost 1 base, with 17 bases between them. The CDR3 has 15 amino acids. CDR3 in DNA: TGTGCCAGCATGCCAGTGTTCCGGGATTCCTACGAGCAGTACTTC. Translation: CASMPVFRDSYEQYF.

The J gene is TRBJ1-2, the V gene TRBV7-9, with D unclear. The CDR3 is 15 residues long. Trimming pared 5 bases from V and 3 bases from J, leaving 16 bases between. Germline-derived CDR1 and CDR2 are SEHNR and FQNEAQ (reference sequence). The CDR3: CASSQVAGDHYGYTF. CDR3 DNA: TGTGCCAGCAGCCAGGTGGCAGGAGACCACTATGGCTACACCTTC.

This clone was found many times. CDR3 loop: CASSTLDRGDYEQYF. The CDR3 DNA sequence: TGTGCCAGCAGCACCCTGGACAGGGGGGACTACGAGCAGTACTTC. The chain couples TRBV13 to TRBJ2-7; TRBD1 agrees at 10 bases. J gave up 3 bases and V 5 bases, and 7 bases lay outside the gene matches. The CDR3 spans 15 residues. Germline V gives CDR1 PRHDT, CDR2 FYEKMQ (reference sequence).

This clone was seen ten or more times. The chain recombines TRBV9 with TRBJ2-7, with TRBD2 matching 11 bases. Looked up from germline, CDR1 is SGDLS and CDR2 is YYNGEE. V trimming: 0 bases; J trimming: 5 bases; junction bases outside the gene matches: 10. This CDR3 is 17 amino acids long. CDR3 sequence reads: CASSVGAGLAGLHEQYF. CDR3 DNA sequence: TGTGCCAGCAGCGTAGGCGCCGGACTAGCGGGTCTCCACGAGCAGTACTTC.

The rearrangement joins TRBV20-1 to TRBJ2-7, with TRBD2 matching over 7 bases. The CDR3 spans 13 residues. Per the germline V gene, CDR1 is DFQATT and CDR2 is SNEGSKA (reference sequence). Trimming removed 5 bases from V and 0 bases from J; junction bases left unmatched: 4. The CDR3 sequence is CSAEGGTSYEQYF. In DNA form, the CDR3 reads TGCAGTGCTGAGGGAGGGACCTCCTACGAGCAGTACTTC.

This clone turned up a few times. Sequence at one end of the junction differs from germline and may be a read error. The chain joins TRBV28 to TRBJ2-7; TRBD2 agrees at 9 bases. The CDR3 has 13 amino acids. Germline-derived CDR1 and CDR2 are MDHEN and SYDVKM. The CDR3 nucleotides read TGCTCCAGCATCCCGACTAGCGGCTACGAGCAGTACTTC. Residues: CSSIPTSGYEQYF.

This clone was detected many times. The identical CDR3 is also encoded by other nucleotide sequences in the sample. Written as DNA, the CDR3 is TGTGCCACCTCCTACAATGAGCAGTTCTTC. It is translated as CATSYNEQFF. The rearrangement uses TRBV19 and TRBJ2-1; D gene ambiguous. This CDR3 has 10 residues. Germline assignment: CDR1 LNHDA and CDR2 SQIVND (reference sequence). Trimming shortened V by 10 bases and J by 0 bases, and 1 base separated the two germline ends.

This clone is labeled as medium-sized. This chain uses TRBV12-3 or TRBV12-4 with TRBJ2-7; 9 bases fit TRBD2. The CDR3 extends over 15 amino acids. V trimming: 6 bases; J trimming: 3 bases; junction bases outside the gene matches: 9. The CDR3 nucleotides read TGTGCCAGCAGCCCGACTAGCGGAGGCCTCTACGAGCAGTACTTC. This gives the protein CASSPTSGGLYEQYF.

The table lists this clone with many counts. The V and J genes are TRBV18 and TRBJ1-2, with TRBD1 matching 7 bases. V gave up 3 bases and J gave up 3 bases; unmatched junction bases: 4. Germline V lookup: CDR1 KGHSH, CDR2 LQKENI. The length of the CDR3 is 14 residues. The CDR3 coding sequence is TGTGCCAGCTCACCCCAGGGGGTCGACTATGGCTACACCTTC. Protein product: CASSPQGVDYGYTF.

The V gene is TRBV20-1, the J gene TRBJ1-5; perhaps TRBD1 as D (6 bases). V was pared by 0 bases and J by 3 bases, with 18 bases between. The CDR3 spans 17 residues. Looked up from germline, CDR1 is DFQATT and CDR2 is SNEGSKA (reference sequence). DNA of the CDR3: TGCAGTGCTAGAGATCCCCTTGGGGGGCCTTTCAATCAGCCCCAGCATTTT. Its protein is CSARDPLGGPFNQPQHF.

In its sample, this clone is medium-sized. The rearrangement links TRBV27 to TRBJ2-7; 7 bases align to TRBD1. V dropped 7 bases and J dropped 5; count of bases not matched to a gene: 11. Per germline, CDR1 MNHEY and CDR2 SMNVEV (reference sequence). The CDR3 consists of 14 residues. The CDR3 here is CASTQSRDSHEQYF. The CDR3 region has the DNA TGTGCCAGCACCCAATCCCGGGACAGCCACGAGCAGTACTTC.

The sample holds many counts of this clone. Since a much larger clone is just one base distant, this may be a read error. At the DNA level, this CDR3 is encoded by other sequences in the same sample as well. DNA for the CDR3: TGTGCCAGCACTAAGACAGGGTCTGCCGGGGAGCTGTTCTTT. It specifies CASTKTGSAGELFF. The chain carries TRBV28 and TRBJ2-2; TRBD1 aligns across 7 bases. The CDR3 loop spans 14 amino acids. Germline V CDR1 and CDR2: MDHEN, SYDVKM. The whole variable domain, filled in from reference TRBV28 and TRBJ2-2, reads DVKVTQSSRYLVKRTGEKVFLECVQDMDHENMFWYRQDPGLGLRLIYFSYDVKMKEKGDIPEGYSVSREKKERFSLILESASTNQTSMYLCASTKTGSAGELFFGEGSRLTVL.